Listed here are 31 T cell receptor beta chains from one sample, sequenced in a study of blood T cell repertoires in COVID-19. The protocol was immunoSEQ multiplex PCR, while the TCRdb copy is restricted to in-frame clones and leaves out a portion. Here the sample spans about 300,000 clones, 75% to 95% being singletons. Specimen: peripheral blood. The receptors originated from a woman in her 30s with COVID-19, enrolled during active disease.

This clone was counted only a few times. V gene TRBV29-1 combines with J gene TRBJ2-1; 12 nucleotides agree with TRBD2. CDR3 length: 13 residues. Germline assignment: CDR1 SQVTM and CDR2 ANQGSEA. Written as DNA, the CDR3 is TGCAGGGGGGAGGGACTAGCGGGCAATGAGCAGTTCTTC. Amino acids: CRGEGLAGNEQFF.

The chain carries TRBV5-1 and TRBJ1-4, with 8 nucleotides matching TRBD1. Germline V gives CDR1 SGHRS, CDR2 YFSETQ. The CDR3 has 14 amino acids. V lost 4 bases, J lost 7 bases, and 6 bases stayed unmatched. CDR3 in DNA: TGCGCCAGCAGCCCACAGGGGGATTCTGAAAAACTGTTTTTT. Translation: CASSPQGDSEKLFF.

This chain links TRBV29-1 with TRBJ2-2; TRBD1 agrees at 8 bases. Germline V gene sequence: CDR1 SQVTM, CDR2 ANQGSEA. The CDR3 is 14 amino acids. V gave up 6 bases and J gave up 0 bases; unmatched junction bases: 3. CDR3 bases: TGCAGCGTCGCAGGGGGCGCGAACACCGGGGAGCTGTTTTTT. Translation: CSVAGGANTGELFF.

The rearrangement uses TRBV2 and TRBJ2-7; 7 positions match TRBD2. The germline V gene encodes CDR1 SNHLY and CDR2 FYNNEI. The CDR3 totals 15 residues. Trimming cost V 8 bases and J 7 bases; bases outside gene matches: 17. CDR3 amino acids: CASGPWAGEGREQYF. CDR3 DNA: TGTGCCAGCGGACCGTGGGCGGGAGAGGGTCGGGAGCAGTACTTC.

The chain combines TRBV7-2 with TRBJ1-5; 7 bases line up with TRBD1. From germline, CDR1 is SGHTA and CDR2 FQGNSA. V gave up 3 bases and J gave up 6 bases; unmatched junction bases: 8. There are 15 residues in the CDR3. The CDR3 bases are TGTGCCAGCAGCTTCGGACAGGCGTCGGGTCAGCCCCAGCATTTT. The encoded protein is CASSFGQASGQPQHF.

The chain couples TRBV2 to TRBJ2-3; no reliable D call. The CDR3 runs 14 residues. From germline, CDR1 is SNHLY and CDR2 FYNNEI. V was trimmed by 7 bases and J by 0 bases, leaving 11 bases between them. The CDR3 protein is CASKRLVSTDTQYF. The CDR3 DNA reads TGTGCCAGCAAAAGACTCGTAAGCACAGATACGCAGTATTTT.

The V call is TRBV30, the J call TRBJ1-5, with no clear D. The length of the CDR3 is 14 residues. Trimming pared 0 bases from V and 5 bases from J, leaving 11 bases between. Germline values: CDR1 GTSNPN, CDR2 SVGIG (reference sequence). The CDR3 nucleotides are TGTGCCTGGAGTGTAGCCCAGACTCATCAGCCCCAGCATTTT. It codes for CAWSVAQTHQPQHF.

The V call is TRBV5-4, the J call TRBJ2-3; D is unresolved. V was pared by 4 bases and J by 5 bases, with 14 bases between. Germline loops: CDR1 SGHNT, CDR2 YYREEE (reference sequence). The length of the CDR3 is 14 residues. CDR3 bases: TGTGCCAGCAGCCCGGGTCCGGCGAAAGATACGCAGTATTTT. Translated: CASSPGPAKDTQYF.

This clone was detected only once. V and J are TRBV19 and TRBJ2-2; TRBD1 is a possible D gene (6 bases). Germline lookup yields CDR1 LNHDA and CDR2 SQIVND (reference sequence). Trimming took 3 bases from V and 3 from J, leaving 14 bases between them. CDR3 length: 16 residues. The CDR3 coding sequence is TGTGCCAGTAGTATCGACGGCAGGGGCTACACCGGGGAGCTGTTTTTT. This translates into CASSIDGRGYTGELFF.

The chain employs TRBV7-9 and TRBJ2-1; 8 bases are shared with TRBD2. The V gene end was trimmed by 7 bases and the J gene end by 4 bases; junction bases not matched to a gene: 9. Germline V gene sequence: CDR1 SEHNR, CDR2 FQNEAQ (reference sequence). There are 15 residues in the CDR3. This CDR3 reads CASTNGGGGYNEQFF. The CDR3 bases are TGTGCCAGCACCAACGGGGGGGGAGGGTACAATGAGCAGTTCTTC.

The chain uses TRBV3-1 (or the pseudogene TRBV3-2) and TRBJ2-1, with TRBD1 matching 9 bases. Trimming took 3 bases from V and 8 from J; bases not matched to a gene: 8. The V gene's germline CDR1 is LGHDT and CDR2 YNNKEL (reference sequence). The CDR3 runs 15 residues. The CDR3 sequence: CASSQGQGETDEQFF. CDR3 DNA: TGTGCCAGCAGCCAGGGACAGGGAGAAACCGATGAGCAGTTCTTC.

This clone was seen a handful of times. The V gene is TRBV10-3, the J gene TRBJ2-7, with a weak D call TRBD2 (5 bases). V was trimmed by 6 bases and J by 2 bases, leaving 14 bases between them. This CDR3 is built from 14 residues. CDR1 and CDR2 from the germline V gene are ENHRY and SYGVKD. The CDR3 loop reads CAIRKLGGAYEQYF. The CDR3 DNA follows: TGTGCCATCAGGAAACTAGGAGGAGCCTACGAGCAGTACTTC.

The chain recombines TRBV6-5 with TRBJ1-4; 12 bases line up with TRBD1. V gave up 4 bases and J gave up 7 bases; unmatched junction bases: 7. CDR3 length: 16 amino acids. Germline assignment: CDR1 MNHEY and CDR2 SVGAGI. The CDR3 DNA follows: TGTGCCAGCAGTTCCGGGACAGGGGGCGCCCCTGAAAAACTGTTTTTT. This encodes CASSSGTGGAPEKLFF.

The chain links TRBV7-8 to TRBJ2-5, with D possibly being TRBD2 (6 bases). Between the trimmed V and J ends, which lost 4 bases and 2 bases, there was a span of 8 bases. CDR3 length: 13 amino acids. Germline V lookup: CDR1 SGHVS, CDR2 FQNEAQ. The CDR3 DNA sequence: TGTGCCAGCAGCTCTCTAGCGCAAGAGACCCAGTACTTC. Protein sequence: CASSSLAQETQYF.

J is TRBJ1-1 and V is TRBV27; perhaps TRBD1 as D (5 bases). Germline loops: CDR1 MNHEY, CDR2 SMNVEV (reference sequence). V lost 2 bases to trimming and J lost 4 bases, with 14 bases between them. This CDR3 spans 15 amino acids. The CDR3: CASSLDSWVGTEAFF. In nucleotides, the CDR3 is TGTGCCAGCAGTTTAGACAGCTGGGTAGGCACTGAAGCTTTCTTT.

V usage is TRBV3-1 (or the pseudogene TRBV3-2) and J usage is TRBJ2-1, with a tentative D call TRBD1 (6 bases). The CDR3 totals 12 residues. Germline V lookup: CDR1 LGHDT, CDR2 YNNKEL (reference sequence). Trimming shortened V by 2 bases and J by 9 bases, and 8 bases separated the two germline ends. The CDR3 loop is CASSQTGPEQFF. As DNA, the CDR3 is TGTGCCAGCAGCCAAACAGGGCCTGAGCAGTTCTTC.

The V and J genes are TRBV11-3 and TRBJ2-2; 10 nucleotides line up with TRBD2. This CDR3 spans 16 amino acids. V was pared by 5 bases and J by 1 base, with 4 bases of the junction left unmatched. Germline V gene sequence: CDR1 SGHNT, CDR2 YENEEA. Here the CDR3 DNA reads TGTGCCAGCAGCACCGGACTAGCGGTGAACACCGGGGAGCTGTTTTTT. This gives the protein CASSTGLAVNTGELFF.

The chain links TRBV27 to TRBJ2-7, with TRBD1 as a possible D gene (6 bases). The V gene's germline CDR1 is MNHEY and CDR2 SMNVEV (reference sequence). CDR3 length: 12 amino acids. V gave up 3 bases and J gave up 7 bases, with 10 bases separating them. The CDR3 region has the DNA TGTGCCAGCAGTTTTGTAGGGGGTGAGCAGTACTTC. Translating gives CASSFVGGEQYF.

This clone was seen just once. The chain employs TRBV27 and TRBJ2-7; 11 bases match TRBD2. Germline loops: CDR1 MNHEY, CDR2 SMNVEV (reference sequence). Unmatched junction bases numbered 12, after V lost 5 bases and J lost 6 bases. The CDR3 is 16 residues long. The CDR3 here is CASSITSGRNFFEQYF. CDR3 bases: TGTGCCAGCAGTATTACTAGCGGGAGAAACTTTTTCGAGCAGTACTTC.

The rearrangement joins TRBV27 to TRBJ2-7; 7 bases line up with TRBD1. Trimming took 8 bases from V and 7 from J; bases not matched to a gene: 14. Germline lookup yields CDR1 MNHEY and CDR2 SMNVEV (reference sequence). This CDR3 has 14 residues. CDR3 amino acids: CASGFDRALREQYF. The CDR3 bases are TGTGCCAGCGGATTTGACAGGGCCCTCAGGGAGCAGTACTTC.

The chain carries TRBV4-1 and TRBJ1-2; 7 bases agree with TRBD1. Per the germline V gene, CDR1 is MGHRA and CDR2 is YSYEKL. The trim removed 4 bases at V and 6 bases at J, leaving 8 bases unmatched. The CDR3 spans 14 residues. CDR3 amino acids: CASSPGTAADGYTF. CDR3 DNA sequence: TGCGCCAGCAGCCCGGGGACAGCAGCGGATGGCTACACCTTC.

The rearrangement links TRBV11-2 to TRBJ2-1; 8 bases agree with TRBD2. The V segment lost 4 bases and the J segment 8 bases; nucleotides outside the gene matches: 13. The CDR3 sequence is 16 residues long. The germline CDR1 and CDR2 sequences are SGHAT and FQNNGV. The CDR3: CASSSPGLGLSDEQFF. The CDR3, as DNA: TGTGCCAGCAGCTCCCCGGGACTAGGTCTGTCGGATGAGCAGTTCTTC.

This rearrangement joins TRBV27 to TRBJ1-6; D remains ambiguous. CDR1 and CDR2 (germline): MNHEY, SMNVEV (reference sequence). V shed 2 bases and J shed 0 bases, with 5 bases lying between them. The CDR3 covers 15 residues. CDR3 coding DNA: TGTGCCAGCAGTTTACGGAGCTCCTATAATTCACCCCTCCACTTT. As protein: CASSLRSSYNSPLHF.

The J gene is TRBJ1-6, the V gene TRBV14; perhaps TRBD1 as D (6 bases). Between the trimmed V and J ends, which lost 0 bases and 9 bases, there was a span of 9 bases. Germline lookup yields CDR1 SGHDN and CDR2 FVKESK. The CDR3 covers 14 residues. The CDR3 DNA is TGTGCCAGCAGCCAAGACCTACAGGGTTCACCCCTCCACTTT. This codes for CASSQDLQGSPLHF.

The V call is TRBV9, the J call TRBJ2-3; TRBD2 matches at 8 bases. The CDR3 sequence is 18 residues long. V lost 4 bases, J lost 1 base, and 14 bases stayed unmatched. The germline V gene has CDR1 SGDLS and CDR2 YYNGEE. The CDR3 nucleotides read TGTGCCAGCAGCCCCTCAACTCTACTAGCGGCGGGCACAGATACGCAGTATTTT. Its protein product is CASSPSTLLAAGTDTQYF.

The J gene is TRBJ2-3, the V gene TRBV7-9, with D maybe TRBD1 (5 bases). With 5 bases removed from V and 3 bases from J, the gap between germline ends came to 9 bases. Germline V CDR1 and CDR2: SEHNR, FQNEAQ (reference sequence). This CDR3 has 13 residues. CDR3 amino acids: CASSLRQTDTQYF. CDR3 sequence (DNA): TGTGCCAGCAGCCTACGACAGACAGATACGCAGTATTTT.

The J gene is TRBJ1-1, the V gene TRBV6-5; TRBD1 aligns across 10 bases. Unmatched junction bases numbered 5, after V lost 4 bases and J lost 6 bases. CDR1 is MNHEY, CDR2 SVGAGI, per germline. The CDR3 extends over 14 amino acids. The CDR3 DNA follows: TGTGCCAGCAGTTCGACAGGGGGCGGTTCTGAAGCTTTCTTT. The encoded protein is CASSSTGGGSEAFF.

V and J are TRBV5-4 and TRBJ1-2, with 11 nucleotides matching TRBD1. Germline lookup yields CDR1 SGHNT and CDR2 YYREEE (reference sequence). V lost 0 bases and J lost 4; bases outside the gene matches: 5. The length of the CDR3 is 16 residues. Here the CDR3 DNA reads TGTGCCAGCAGCTTGGCGGGACAGGGGGAACTCTATGGCTACACCTTC. It codes for CASSLAGQGELYGYTF.

J is TRBJ2-7 and V is TRBV7-2; 7 nucleotides line up with TRBD2. V gave up 5 bases and J gave up 0 bases; unmatched junction bases: 7. The CDR3 spans 15 residues. Germline V gene data show CDR1 as SGHTA and CDR2 as FQGNSA. The CDR3 region has the DNA TGTGCCAGCAGCCCAGGGCTAGCGGTCTCCTACGAGCAGTACTTC. It translates to CASSPGLAVSYEQYF.

This clone showed up just a few times. The rearrangement uses TRBV6-2 or TRBV6-3 and TRBJ1-5; 7 bases fit TRBD1. V lost 5 bases and J lost 3; bases outside the gene matches: 7. Germline V lookup: CDR1 MNHEY, CDR2 SVGEGT. The CDR3 totals 15 residues. The CDR3 protein is CASSRGTATNQPQHF. Written as DNA, the CDR3 is TGTGCCAGCAGTAGAGGGACAGCTACCAATCAGCCCCAGCATTTT.

J is TRBJ2-7 and V is TRBV5-5; D gene uncertain. CDR1 and CDR2 (germline): SGHKS, YYEKEE (reference sequence). Trimming took 4 bases from V and 1 from J, leaving 3 bases between them. The length of the CDR3 is 11 residues. DNA of the CDR3: TGTGCCAGCAGCCGGTCCTACGAGCAGTACTTC. This sequence encodes CASSRSYEQYF.